This entry features one T cell receptor beta chain sequence. The data were obtained in a study of T cell changes during pregnancy in multiple sclerosis. Method: immunoSEQ multiplex PCR; TCRdb's copy keeps in-frame clones and lacks some. The table lists tens of thousands of clones, 90% to 95% of them singletons, with under 2% in the top ten. The sample consisted of peripheral blood, taken after pregnancy. The clonotype comes from a female donor with multiple sclerosis, enrolled in a pregnancy study.

The CDR3, as DNA: TGTGCCAGCAGTGAAAATTTATACGAGCAGTACTTC. Protein product: CASSENLYEQYF. This chain uses TRBV2 with TRBJ2-7; no clear D gene. Trimming took off 2 bases at V and 4 bases at J, with 6 bases between the two ends. Germline lookup yields CDR1 SNHLY and CDR2 FYNNEI. The CDR3 is made up of 12 amino acids. Full variable domain (remainder filled in from reference TRBV2 and TRBJ2-7): EPEVTQTPSHQVTQMGQEVILRCVPISNHLYFYWYRQILGQKVEFLVSFYNNEISEKSEIFDDQFSVERPDGSNFTLKIRSTKLEDSAMYFCASSENLYEQYFGPGTRLTVT.